Shown below are 10 T cell receptor beta chains from a single sample sequenced in a study of blood T cells in healthy people across ages. Next came a second PCR, run for about 6 to 12 cycles, which used a sample-barcoded 5' primer along with a J-beta primer mix. TCRdb re-derived calls from the 5' RACE reads in MiXCR, one entry per CDR3 protein. The table has 1,500,000 or so distinct CDR3 sequences, approximately 39% seen once. Sequenced material: blood. Receptors originate from a young woman in good health.

In this sample, this clonotype turned up a few times. The chain employs TRBV29-1 and TRBJ2-1; 13 positions agree with TRBD2. J gave up 6 bases and V 0 bases, and 11 bases lay outside the gene matches. Germline loops: CDR1 SQVTM, CDR2 ANQGSEA. The CDR3 is 18 residues long. The chain's CDR3 is CSVEDHETSGRMFNEQFF. The CDR3 DNA is TGCAGCGTTGAAGATCACGAGACTAGCGGGAGGATGTTCAATGAGCAGTTCTTC.

Comment on this clonotype: A junction boundary mismatches the germline segment, possibly from a read error. The chain carries TRBV12-3 or TRBV12-4 and TRBJ2-4; 7 bases align to TRBD2. The CDR3 has 14 amino acids. CDR3 in amino acids: CASSQRLAKNIRYF. The DNA for the CDR3 is TGTGCCAGCAGCCAGCGACTAGCCAAAAACATTCGGTACTTC.

The chain combines TRBV11-3 with TRBJ2-3; 10 bases agree with TRBD2. The CDR3 is 17 residues long. Germline V gives CDR1 SGHNT, CDR2 YENEEA. V was clipped by 5 bases and J by 1 base; unmatched bases: 9. The CDR3 nucleotides are TGTGCCAGCAGCCGACCTCAACTAGCGGGGCGCACAGATACGCAGTATTTT. Amino acids: CASSRPQLAGRTDTQYF.

CDR3 coding DNA: TGTGCCAGCAAAAAGGAAGGATTCTTGGGGGGCAAAAACATTCAGTACTTC. Translation: CASKKEGFLGGKNIQYF. The genes are TRBV6-2 or TRBV6-3 and TRBJ2-4; maybe TRBD2 (6 bases). V lost 7 bases, J lost 3 bases, and 22 bases lay in between. The CDR3 consists of 17 residues. Germline V gene data show CDR1 as MNHEY and CDR2 as SVGEGT.

CDR3 nucleotide sequence: TGCGCCAGCGTATCTTATCGGACTAGCGGGAATCGTGAGCAGTACTTC. It translates to CASVSYRTSGNREQYF. The gene calls are TRBV5-1 and TRBJ2-5, with 12 bases lining up with TRBD2. The CDR3 has 16 residues. Germline lookup yields CDR1 SGHRS and CDR2 YFSETQ. V was clipped by 7 bases and J by 11 bases; unmatched bases: 18.

The CDR3 DNA reads TGTGCCAGCGGCTCAGCCGGGGAGCTGTTTTTT. Protein: CASGSAGELFF. The chain is built from TRBV7-9 and TRBJ2-2; D remains unclear. Germline lookup yields CDR1 SEHNR and CDR2 FQNEAQ (reference sequence). The V end lost 8 bases, the J end lost 6 bases, and 7 bases lay between the germline ends. The CDR3 contains 11 residues.

This clonotype turned up a few times. The CDR3 loop reads CASSYGKDTGELFF. The CDR3 region has the DNA TGTGCCAGCAGCTATGGGAAGGACACCGGGGAGCTGTTTTTT. J is TRBJ2-2 and V is TRBV27; no clear D. The ends were cut back, 6 bases at V and 3 bases at J, with 11 bases in the middle. The CDR3 runs 14 residues. CDR1 is MNHEY, CDR2 SMNVEV, per germline (reference sequence).

The CDR3 DNA reads TGCGCCAGCAGCCAAGAGGTCTACAATGAGCAGTTCTTC. Residues: CASSQEVYNEQFF. The chain is built from TRBV4-3 and TRBJ2-1; D not resolved. Deletions cut 0 bases from V and 3 bases from J, with 3 bases between. The CDR3 runs to 13 residues. Germline loops: CDR1 LGHNA, CDR2 YSLEER.

There are a few counts of this clonotype. CDR3 residues: CASSLVWGSGNTIYF. Here the CDR3 DNA reads TGTGCCAGCAGCTTAGTTTGGGGCTCTGGAAACACCATATATTTT. The chain uses TRBV7-2 and TRBJ1-3; D is uncertain. This CDR3 has 15 residues. Germline CDR1 is SGHTA and CDR2 is FQGNSA. V was shortened by 1 base and J by 0 bases, with 7 bases between the two germline ends.

This clonotype turned up a few times. This chain links TRBV29-1 with TRBJ2-5; the D gene is possibly TRBD2 (5 bases). The germline V and J ends were trimmed by 6 bases and 2 bases, with 16 bases remaining between them. The CDR3 is 14 amino acids. Germline CDR1 is SQVTM and CDR2 is ANQGSEA. The CDR3 DNA follows: TGCAGCGTGTCACCCAGACTAAAGCAAGAGACCCAGTACTTC. Encoded protein: CSVSPRLKQETQYF.